This TCR beta chain was sequenced during a study of T cells after yellow fever vaccination (dated by TCRdb to 2018 to 2020). Regarding the complete study: Libraries from fractions with low cell numbers were prepared with the SMART-Seq v4 Ultra Low Input RNA kit. To follow T-cell clones before and after primary and booster YFV17D yellow fever vaccination, bulk TCR alpha and beta repertoires were sequenced over time. The cohort comprised two healthy male donors, one aged 18 to 29 and one aged 30 to 40 years. Bulk PBMC replicates and cell subsets were isolated from blood drawn at multiple timepoints before and after both primary and secondary immunization.

Spanning cysteine to phenylalanine, the CDR3 consists of 14 amino acids. Here the CDR3 DNA is all that survives: 42 bases in frame from base 1. Taken from the germline V gene (reference sequence), the CDR1 and CDR2 loops are SGHNT and YYREEE. At least ten counts were recorded for this clonotype. No cognate antigen has been identified for it. One end of the junction fails to match germline, which may point to a read error. Here is what the overall study found, with its caveats: Because abundant contaminating clonotypes from the bulk population could be contained in FACS-sorted repertoires, computational filtering was required. After the booster, most of the clones that had expanded following primary vaccination were detected again (just under 97% of CD4 and around 90% of CD8), which suggests that memory was broadly maintained. Because only a couple of donors were included in the study, the extent to which the findings can be generalized is limited. A small fraction of clonotypes showed up in both the CD4 and CD8 compartments, probably as a result of convergent recombination. Compared with the primary T-cell response, the secondary T-cell response was weaker but faster, peaking on day 5 rather than day 15.

The instrument given in TCRdb is Illumina NovaSeq 6000. Synthesis of TCR cDNA relied on 5'RACE template switching, a step that introduced a universal primer site along with unique molecular identifiers. Priming for cDNA synthesis came from both the TCR alpha and TCR beta constant segments. Libraries were amplified in two PCR steps, with sample barcodes and sequencing adapters added in the second step. Libraries were sequenced on Illumina HiSeq 2500 (2x100 bp) or NovaSeq (2x150 bp). Per the authors' processing: Demultiplexing of reads and collapsing into UMI consensus sequences were performed with MIGEC, and V(D)J alignment was carried out with MiXCR. Vaccine-responding clonotypes were defined with edgeR using replicate PBMC samples, requiring FDR below 0.01 and a log2 fold change above 5 up to day 15. CD4 or CD8 identity was assigned to each bulk clonotype according to whether the clonotype was present at higher abundance in the sequenced CD4 repertoire or the sequenced CD8 repertoire. The raw public reads went through TCRdb reprocessing: fastp at Q25, MiXCR clone calling, in-frame beta chains kept. Here each entry gathers all rows of one CDR3 protein and keeps the most common genes and DNA. The V and J calls were determined by TCRdb, not by the authors. In this sample the table shows some 250,000 distinct CDR3 sequences, over 3% of which occur a single time. Clones ranked in the top ten supply about 19% of the sample.

What the treatment or condition label conveys for this sample: live attenuated yellow fever vaccine strain. At each blood-draw timepoint, two biological replicates of bulk PBMCs were collected. PBMCs were isolated from peripheral blood using a standard Ficoll-Paque protocol. TriZol was used to extract RNA from bulk PBMCs, from CD4 and CD8 fractions, and from dextramer-positive and dextramer-negative fractions. This TCR was recovered from a man aged 18-30 years who received the YFV17D yellow fever vaccine. Specimen: PBMCs, collected 15 days after the yellow fever booster vaccination. The rearranged chain carries TRBV5-4 and TRBJ2-2; a tentative D match to TRBD1 spans 6 bases. The CDR3 protein sequence reads: CASSLADQTGAKLF. In nucleotide form, the sequence is TGTGCCAGCAGCTTGGCCGACCAGACAGGTGCGAAGCTTTTT.